These T cell receptor beta chains were read from a single sample in a study of cytotoxic CD8 clonotypes in ibrutinib-treated CLL. Profiling relied on immunoSEQ multiplex PCR, and the TCRdb table lists in-frame clones only, not all of them. The table shows approximately 140,000 clones, with 80% to 95% occurring only once. Source: PBMCs, taken after 12 months of ibrutinib treatment. These TCRs come from a human donor with chronic lymphocytic leukemia. Each CDR3 is given without its conserved first and last residue.

length,V,J,CDR3
11,TRBV19,TRBJ2-3,ASNLGSTDTQY
12,TRBV27,TRBJ1-1,ASSLLGFRGQAF
12,TRBV29-1,TRBJ2-3,SVGLAGGADTQY
11,TRBV30,TRBJ2-4,AWSNLQGNIQY
11,TRBV29-1,TRBJ2-1,SVEQIHNNEQF
15,TRBV2,TRBJ2-3,ASDLNPGTGGMDTQY
13,TRBV5-1,TRBJ2-5,ASSLGGSAQETQY
10,TRBV15,TRBJ1-4,ATSKGGEKLF
13,TRBV19,TRBJ1-2,ASSIDDGTYYGYT
14,TRBV6-6,TRBJ2-4,ASSYRGSGAKNIQY
13,TRBV6-6,TRBJ1-4,ASGLNGEGWEELF
14,TRBV4-1,TRBJ1-3,ASSQDQRTVGNTIY
12,TRBV2,TRBJ2-7,ASKKTGQTYEQY
11,TRBV6-5,TRBJ1-2,ASSLDSGDGYT
14,TRBV15,TRBJ1-5,ATSRDEWGANQPQH
12,TRBV5-4,TRBJ2-5,ASSPANREETQY
13,TRBV6-5,TRBJ1-1,ASSLGGSGYTEAF
13,TRBV18,TRBJ2-7,ASSPGAGLTYEQY
13,TRBV5-1,TRBJ2-3,ASGGLATGTDTQY
14,TRBV5-4,TRBJ2-4,ASSLGGLPAKNIQY
14,TRBV4-1,TRBJ2-3,ASSQAPSASTDTQY
14,TRBV7-7,TRBJ2-5,ASSLVSGPGGETQY
12,TRBV5-1,TRBJ2-7,ASSLADGSYEQY
17,TRBV7-2,TRBJ2-3,ASSSPGSLAGTNTDTQY
13,TRBV5-4,TRBJ2-2,ASSLGSANTGELF
10,TRBV19,TRBJ1-3,ASSSTGTTIY
12,TRBV6-1,TRBJ1-5,ASSEGQGSQPQH
11,TRBV27,TRBJ2-3,ASSLTGTDTQY
13,TRBV6-5,TRBJ1-2,ASSREDRGNYGYT
11,TRBV7-8,TRBJ2-1,ASSLRVSAEQF
13,TRBV19,TRBJ1-5,ASSIGNRFREPQH
15,TRBV19,TRBJ2-4,ASSLPRGGLAKNIQY
11,TRBV6-5,TRBJ2-7,ASTRGISYEQY
9,TRBV30,TRBJ1-2,AWSGTGRYT
16,TRBV7-2,TRBJ2-2,ASSSGSGLQRHTGELF
11,TRBV9,TRBJ2-7,ASSVEQGYEQY
13,TRBV5-6,TRBJ2-7,ASSLGLAGLEEQY
15,TRBV28,TRBJ2-7,ASRSVDYLAGAYEQY
11,TRBV7-3,TRBJ1-1,ASSPRMGGEAF
13,TRBV30,TRBJ2-7,AWSSGTGVPYEQY
10,TRBV5-1,TRBJ2-1,ASSTLADEQF
13,TRBV28,TRBJ2-7,ASTTGGGGGYEQY
11,TRBV7-9,TRBJ2-7,ASSLASTYEQY
12,TRBV5-1,TRBJ2-1,ASSPEGFYNEQF
9,TRBV20-1,TRBJ2-7,SARDSYEQY
16,TRBV7-6,TRBJ2-1,ASRRTAQTTSSYNEQF